Listed here are 20 T cell receptor beta chains from one sample, sequenced in a study of shared clonotypes between healthy human individuals. Assay used: immunoSEQ multiplex PCR; TCRdb lists only in-frame clones, some missing. The sample lists approximately 1.5 million clones, 95% to 99% seen once, with about 0.4% in the top ten. Sequences were obtained from naive CD4+ T cells sorted from blood. Described subset: CD45RA+ positively selected. The receptors shown here come from a man under 40 in good health.

This clone showed up just once. The V call is TRBV19, the J call TRBJ2-7; D gene ambiguous. The CDR3 loop spans 15 amino acids. CDR1 LNHDA and CDR2 SQIVND come from the germline V gene (reference sequence). The V and J ends lost 0 bases and 2 bases respectively, with 11 bases between them. This chain's CDR3 is CASSIDPTGPYEQYF. The DNA for the CDR3 is TGTGCCAGTAGTATAGATCCGACCGGACCCTACGAGCAGTACTTC.

The V and J genes are TRBV11-2 and TRBJ2-1; 10 nucleotides match TRBD2. This CDR3 is 19 amino acids long. V lost 0 bases and J lost 6; bases outside the gene matches: 14. CDR1 is SGHAT and CDR2 is FQNNGV in the germline V gene. CDR3 loop: CASSLDALFGTSEVNEQFF. CDR3 nucleotide sequence: TGTGCCAGCAGCTTAGACGCCCTTTTCGGGACTAGCGAAGTCAATGAGCAGTTCTTC.

The CDR3 sequence: CASSLGVPNEQFF. In DNA, the CDR3 is TGTGCCAGCAGCTTGGGGGTTCCGAATGAGCAGTTCTTC. This rearrangement joins TRBV7-3 to TRBJ2-1; the D gene could be TRBD1 or TRBD2 (5 bases each). The germline V and J ends were trimmed by 3 bases and 7 bases, with 10 bases remaining between them. CDR3 length: 13 amino acids. Germline CDR1 SGHTA, CDR2 FQGTGA.

Remarks on this clone: The same CDR3 is also encoded by other DNA sequences in this sample. The gene calls are TRBV18 and TRBJ2-7; 10 bases are a match to TRBD2. V was clipped by 1 base and J by 2 bases; unmatched bases: 2. Looked up from germline, CDR1 is KGHSH and CDR2 is LQKENI. The CDR3 totals 15 residues. As DNA, the CDR3 is TGTGCCAGCTCACCACTGCTAGCGGGAGCCTACGAGCAGTACTTC. Translation gives CASSPLLAGAYEQYF.

This sequence joins TRBV6-5 and TRBJ2-3; the match to TRBD1 covers 9 bases. The CDR3 is 14 residues long. The J segment lost 6 bases and the V segment lost 5 bases, leaving 6 bases of the junction unmatched. The germline V gene has CDR1 MNHEY and CDR2 SVGAGI. CDR3 amino acids: CASSADRGSDTQYF. In DNA, the CDR3 is TGTGCCAGCAGTGCGGACAGGGGCTCGGATACGCAGTATTTT.

This clone was observed once. The rearrangement uses TRBV28 and TRBJ1-5; D is unclear. The germline gives CDR1 MDHEN, CDR2 SYDVKM. CDR3 length: 13 residues. The V and J ends lost 2 bases and 11 bases respectively, with 13 bases between them. The CDR3 coding sequence is TGTGCCAGCAGTTTAGGCGGTGCGCCGTCCCAGCATTTT. It specifies CASSLGGAPSQHF.

Details on this clone: Other nucleotide sequences from this sample produce the same CDR3. The chain joins TRBV18 to TRBJ2-5; no clear D. V lost 3 bases and J 0 bases, leaving 5 bases between the germline ends. Germline-derived CDR1 and CDR2 are KGHSH and LQKENI. The CDR3 spans 13 residues. The CDR3 protein is CASSPVNQETQYF. CDR3 coding DNA: TGTGCCAGCTCACCTGTCAACCAAGAGACCCAGTACTTC.

This chain links TRBV4-3 with TRBJ2-2, with D tentatively TRBD2 (5 bases). The CDR3 is made up of 17 amino acids. The germline V gene has CDR1 LGHNA and CDR2 YSLEER. V lost 0 bases and J lost 0, with 11 bases in between. CDR3 in DNA: TGCGCCAGCAGCCAAGATAGCGCGACCTCGAACACCGGGGAGCTGTTTTTT. This encodes CASSQDSATSNTGELFF.

The chain has TRBV4-1 and TRBJ2-7; D is possibly TRBD1 (5 bases). There are 15 residues in the CDR3. Between the trimmed V and J ends, which lost 4 bases and 4 bases, there was a span of 17 bases. CDR1 is MGHRA and CDR2 is YSYEKL in the germline V gene. CDR3 region: CASSLITGLPYEQYF. In DNA, the CDR3 is TGCGCCAGCAGCCTCATAACAGGCCTACCTTACGAGCAGTACTTC.

The chain joins TRBV5-1 to TRBJ2-7; D is unresolved. V lost 0 bases and J 3 bases, leaving 10 bases between the germline ends. This CDR3 spans 14 amino acids. The V gene's germline CDR1 is SGHRS and CDR2 YFSETQ. For the CDR3, the DNA is TGCGCCAGCAGCTTGGCCGGGTCCCTCTACGAGCAGTACTTC. Its translation is CASSLAGSLYEQYF.

J is TRBJ1-4 and V is TRBV14; 7 nucleotides agree with TRBD1. Germline CDR1 and CDR2: SGHDN and FVKESK. V was pared by 1 base and J by 11 bases, with 7 bases of the junction left unmatched. The CDR3 extends over 14 amino acids. CDR3 region: CASSQALYRGKLFF. The DNA for the CDR3 is TGTGCCAGCAGCCAAGCGTTATACAGGGGCAAACTGTTTTTT.

DNA for the CDR3: TGTGCCAGCAGCTTAGTTTTACCACGGGGGACCTATGGCTACACCTTC. The encoded protein is CASSLVLPRGTYGYTF. The chain carries TRBV7-2 and TRBJ1-2, with a possible D match to TRBD1 (5 bases). Germline V gene lookup returns CDR1 SGHTA and CDR2 FQGNSA. This CDR3 spans 16 amino acids. V was cut by 1 base and J by 4 bases, with 16 bases left in between. Using reference TRBV7-2 and TRBJ1-2 for the parts outside the CDR3, the full variable domain is GAGVSQSPSNKVTEKGKDVELRCDPISGHTALYWYRQSLGQGLEFLIYFQGNSAPDKSGLPSDRFSAERTGGSVSTLTIQRTQQEDSAVYLCASSLVLPRGTYGYTFGSGTRLTVV.

This sequence joins TRBV28 and TRBJ2-2, with 7 bases matching TRBD1. The CDR3 is 16 residues long. Germline V CDR1 and CDR2: MDHEN, SYDVKM. V gave up 4 bases and J gave up 5 bases; unmatched junction bases: 10. The CDR3 loop is CASSSPTGRGTGELFF. The CDR3 nucleotides are TGTGCCAGCAGTTCCCCGACAGGGAGAGGAACCGGGGAGCTGTTTTTT.

The CDR3 loop is CASRTGSRDRENGYTF. In DNA form, the CDR3 reads TGTGCCAGCAGGACCGGATCCCGGGACAGGGAAAATGGCTACACCTTC. The chain joins TRBV28 to TRBJ1-2; 9 nucleotides align to TRBD1. Looked up from germline, CDR1 is MDHEN and CDR2 is SYDVKM. The CDR3 length is 16 residues. The ends lost 6 bases at V and 6 bases at J; junction bases unmatched: 14.

In the case of this clone: The same CDR3 also results from other DNA sequences found in this sample. J is TRBJ1-2 and V is TRBV7-3, with D unclear. The CDR3 length is 13 residues. V was pared by 5 bases and J by 0 bases, with 7 bases between. The V gene's germline CDR1 is SGHTA and CDR2 FQGTGA. The CDR3 loop reads CASSPGANYGYTF. The CDR3 coding sequence is TGTGCCAGCAGCCCGGGAGCTAACTATGGCTACACCTTC.

The rearrangement uses TRBV5-1 and TRBJ2-2, with 9 bases identical to TRBD2. V lost 5 bases and J lost 6; bases outside the gene matches: 14. CDR1 and CDR2 from the germline V gene are SGHRS and YFSETQ. CDR3 length: 17 residues. Written as DNA, the CDR3 is TGCGCCAGCAGAAGCCTAGTCGGTAGCGGGAGCCCCGGGGAGCTGTTTTTT. Its protein is CASRSLVGSGSPGELFF.

CDR3 in DNA: TGTGCCAGCAGTTTTAGGCGGGGTAGCGGGGCCTACAATGAGCAGTTCTTC. Its protein is CASSFRRGSGAYNEQFF. The chain is built from TRBV11-2 and TRBJ2-1; 8 bases are a match to TRBD2. The V and J ends lost 6 bases and 2 bases, in that order; junction bases with no gene match: 12. This CDR3 has 17 residues. Germline V gives CDR1 SGHAT, CDR2 FQNNGV.

The chain recombines TRBV5-1 with TRBJ1-3; D is perhaps TRBD1 (6 bases). CDR3 length equals 17 residues. The V end lost 4 bases, the J end lost 0 bases, and 17 bases lay between the germline ends. Germline V gives CDR1 SGHRS, CDR2 YFSETQ. CDR3 sequence (DNA): TGCGCCAGCAGCCCGAGCCGGGACACCGACTCTGGAAACACCATATATTTT. Translating it yields CASSPSRDTDSGNTIYF.

The chain employs TRBV2 and TRBJ2-2, with 11 positions matching TRBD2. CDR1 is SNHLY, CDR2 FYNNEI, per germline. J gave up 5 bases and V 5 bases, and 13 bases lay outside the gene matches. The CDR3 consists of 18 residues. CDR3 DNA sequence: TGTGCCAGCAGTCCTGAACCACTAGCGGGAGTCGGGACCGGGGAGCTGTTTTTT. Translation: CASSPEPLAGVGTGELFF.

The chain is built from TRBV11-2 and TRBJ2-5; the D gene is possibly TRBD2 (5 bases). V lost 5 bases and J lost 8, with 12 bases in between. The germline CDR1 and CDR2 sequences are SGHAT and FQNNGV. This CDR3 region has 12 residues. CDR3 sequence (DNA): TGTGCCAGCAGCGAGCGGTGGGAAACCCAGTACTTC. It codes for CASSERWETQYF.